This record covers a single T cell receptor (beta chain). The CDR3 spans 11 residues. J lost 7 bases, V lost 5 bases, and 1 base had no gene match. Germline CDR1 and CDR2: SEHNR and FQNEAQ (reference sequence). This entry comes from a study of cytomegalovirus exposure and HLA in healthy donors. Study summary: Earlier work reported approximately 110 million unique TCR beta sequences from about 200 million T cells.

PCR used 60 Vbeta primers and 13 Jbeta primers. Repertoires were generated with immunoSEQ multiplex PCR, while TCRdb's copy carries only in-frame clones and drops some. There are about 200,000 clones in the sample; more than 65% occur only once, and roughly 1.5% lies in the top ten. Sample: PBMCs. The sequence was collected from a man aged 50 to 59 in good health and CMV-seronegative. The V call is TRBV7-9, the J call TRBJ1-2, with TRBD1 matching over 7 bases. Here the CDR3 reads CASSTGAGYTF. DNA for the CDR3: TGTGCCAGCAGCACAGGGGCTGGCTACACCTTC. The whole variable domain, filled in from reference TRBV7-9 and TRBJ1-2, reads DTGVSQNPRHKITKRGQNVTFRCDPISEHNRLYWYRQTLGQGPEFLTYFQNEAQLEKSRLLSDRFSAERPKGSFSTLEIQRTEQGDSAMYLCASSTGAGYTFGSGTRLTVV.